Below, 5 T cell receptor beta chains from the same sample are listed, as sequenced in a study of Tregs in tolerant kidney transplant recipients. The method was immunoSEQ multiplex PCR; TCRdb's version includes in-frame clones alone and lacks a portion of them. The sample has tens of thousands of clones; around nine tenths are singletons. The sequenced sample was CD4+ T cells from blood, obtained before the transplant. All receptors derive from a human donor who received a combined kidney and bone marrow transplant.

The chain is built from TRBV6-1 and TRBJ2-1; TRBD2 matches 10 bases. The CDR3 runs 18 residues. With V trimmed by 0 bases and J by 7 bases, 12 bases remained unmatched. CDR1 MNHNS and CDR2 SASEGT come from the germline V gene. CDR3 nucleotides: TGTGCCAGCAGTGAAGCGCCGTTGCTAGCGGGAGTCGATAATGAGCAGTTCTTC. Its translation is CASSEAPLLAGVDNEQFF.

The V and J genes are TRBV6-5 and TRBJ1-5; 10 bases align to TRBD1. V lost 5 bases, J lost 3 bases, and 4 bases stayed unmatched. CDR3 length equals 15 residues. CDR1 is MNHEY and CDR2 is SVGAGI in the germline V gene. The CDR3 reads CASSRDRGDNQPQHF. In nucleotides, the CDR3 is TGTGCCAGCAGTAGGGACAGGGGAGACAATCAGCCCCAGCATTTT.

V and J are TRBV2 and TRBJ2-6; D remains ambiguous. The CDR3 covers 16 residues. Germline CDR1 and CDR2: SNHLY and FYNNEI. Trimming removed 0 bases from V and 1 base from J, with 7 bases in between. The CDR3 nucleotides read TGTGCCAGCAGTGAAGCGGGCTCTTCTGGGGCCAACGTCCTGACTTTC. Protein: CASSEAGSSGANVLTF.

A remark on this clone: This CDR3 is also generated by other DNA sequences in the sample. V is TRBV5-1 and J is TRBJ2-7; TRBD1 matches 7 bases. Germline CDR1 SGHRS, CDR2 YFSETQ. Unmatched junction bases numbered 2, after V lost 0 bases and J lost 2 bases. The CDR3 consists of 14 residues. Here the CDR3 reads CASSLGDRAYEQYF. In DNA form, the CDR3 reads TGCGCCAGCAGCTTGGGGGACAGAGCCTACGAGCAGTACTTC.

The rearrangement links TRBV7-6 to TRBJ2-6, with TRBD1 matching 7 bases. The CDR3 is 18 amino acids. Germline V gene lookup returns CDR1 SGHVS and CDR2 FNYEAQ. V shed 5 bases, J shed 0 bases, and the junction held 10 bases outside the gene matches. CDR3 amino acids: CASSQETGLGSGANVLTF. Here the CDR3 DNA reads TGTGCCAGCAGCCAAGAGACAGGGTTGGGCTCTGGGGCCAACGTCCTGACTTTC.